Listed below are T cell receptor beta chains from one sample, sequenced in a study of vaccination and CD4 T cells after COVID-19. MiXCR, applied by TCRdb to the PCR reads, yields one record per CDR3 protein. This sample yields around 15,000 distinct CDR3 sequences, of which approximately 58% are seen a single time; more than 4% belongs to the top ten. The antigens for these receptors are not known. The input for sequencing was CD4+ T cells from blood, cultured in vitro, taken after SARS-CoV-2 vaccination. All receptors come from a human donor who had recovered from COVID-19. Both conserved end residues are part of each CDR3. Each record gives: CDR3 length, V gene, J gene, CDR3 protein.

15	TRBV28	TRBJ2-3	CASEDSGRGADTQYF
16	TRBV11-3	TRBJ2-5	CASSAGTSVLQETQYF
15	TRBV20-1	TRBJ2-5	CSARDLIQGGKTQYF
14	TRBV19	TRBJ1-1	CASRVMGARTEAFF
15	TRBV20-1	TRBJ1-6	CSARAPRGLNSPLHF
15	TRBV30	TRBJ1-6	CAWSPGQGSNSPLHF
13	TRBV12-3/TRBV12-4	TRBJ1-2	CASSWRGGYGYTF
14	TRBV29-1	TRBJ2-2	CSVGGGRGTGELFF
15	TRBV6-1	TRBJ2-1	CASRLQGGEVDEQFF
16	TRBV2	TRBJ1-5	CASSGDRGGGNQPQHF
14	TRBV20-1	TRBJ2-5	CSARGRVIQETQYF
14	TRBV20-1	TRBJ1-2	CSARREQGGLGYTF
15	TRBV12-3/TRBV12-4	TRBJ2-7	CASSLPGTALYEQYF
16	TRBV14	TRBJ2-7	CASSLLSGRGTREQYF
15	TRBV20-1	TRBJ1-3	CSARDAGASGNTIYF
15	TRBV6-1	TRBJ1-2	CASSALTASNYGYTF
14	TRBV2	TRBJ1-1	CASSVEQKNTEAFF